This T cell receptor (beta chain) was sequenced during a study of T cell responses to AZD1222 COVID-19 vaccine (dated by TCRdb to about 2021). For context, the study as a whole: TCR sequencing covered fewer than 250 trial participants: 207 given two doses of AZD1222 and 26 given two doses of MenACWY control vaccine. Enrollment into the trials was organized by age into subgroups of 18-55, 56-69 and 70-plus years, and those subgroups contained roughly 150, 30 and 60 TCR-sequenced participants, respectively.

Overall study outcomes, separate from this receptor: Conclusions about previously exposed vaccinees are limited because only five to seven AZD1222 recipients were SARS-CoV-2 seropositive at baseline. Vaccine-associated CD4 TCRs spanned the whole spike protein, with dominant responses in regions 160-218 and 743-854. Participants were mostly white British, with more females than males. The authors suggested clonal diversity may have been underestimated. After two AZD1222 doses, spike-specific TCR breadth and depth were significantly higher than at day 0 and than in MenACWY recipients. Because no day 14 peak-response samples were available, repertoires were characterized only after the peak T cell response. The 56-69-year group was small, and its depth increase did not reach significance, likely because of low power. Reportedly, close to half of the unique spike-specific TCRs recognized epitopes lying outside the regions that are mutated in the B.1.351 and B.1.1.7 variants.

The trim is 5 bases for V and 4 bases for J, with a gap of 12 bases between the germline ends. From a lookup of the germline V gene (reference sequence), CDR1 and CDR2 are SGHNT and YYREEE. Inclusive of the bounding cysteine and phenylalanine, the CDR3 is 14 residues long. This entry keeps only the CDR3 DNA: 42 bases, framed from base 1. What the time point label conveys for this sample: about 28 days (+/-7) after the second vaccine dose. The sample's treatment or condition, from its label and the paper: meningococcal conjugate vaccine given as trial control. Samples from vaccinated people were obtained from the UK trials COV001 and COV002, which included a single-blind randomized controlled phase 2/3 trial of AZD1222 (ChAdOx1 nCoV-19) in healthy adults. For TCRbeta chain sequencing, PBMC samples were collected from trial participants at day 0 and at day 28 after the second dose. The CDR3 regions of human TCRbeta chains were analyzed by immunosequencing. Concerning the study's data processing: TCRs in the repertoires were matched against a reference library of SARS-CoV-2-specific TCRs that had been generated with the MIRA antigen-specificity platform. Breadth was defined as the fraction of unique TCRs that were SARS-CoV-2-associated, and depth was defined as the fraction of total T cells that were SARS-CoV-2-associated. Using the MIRA data, every spike-specific TCR was mapped to the spike region that the TCR reacted to and assigned to either a CD4 or a CD8 class. Log10-transformed breadth and depth values were compared by one-way ANOVA with Sidak's multiple comparisons tests. The immuneACCESS repertoire file appears here via TCRdb, limited to in-frame rearrangements. These files lack a portion of the clones; in checked studies, under half of the deficit traces to unresolved V genes, and the cause of the others is not known. That table supplies the V and J calls and clone size; D and trimming were determined from the DNA. Across this sample there are about 150,000 clones, with approximately 85% seen only once. The ten biggest clones cover approximately 5.1% of the sample.

Regarding this clone: It has no known antigen specificity. No base quality information exists; no much larger clone differs at one position.

The chain is encoded by TRBV5-4 joined to TRBJ2-2, and TRBD1 may be the D gene, going by 5 matching bases. The sequencing here drew on peripheral blood, taken 28 days after the second dose of the MenACWY control vaccine. The sequence came from an adult who received the MenACWY meningococcal vaccine as a control. The CDR3: CASRSTDFTGELFF. The nucleotide sequence reads TGTGCCAGCAGGTCGACAGACTTCACCGGGGAGCTGTTTTTT.